This T cell receptor beta chain is from a study of early T cells in non-severe SARS-CoV-2 infection. Whole-study context: Bulk RNA taken from unsorted whole blood was sequenced, leaving chains unpaired.

CDR3 size: 15 residues. V shed 0 bases and J 6 bases; nucleotides not matched to a gene: 5. CDR1 is KGHSH and CDR2 is LQKENI in the germline V gene. Researchers attached unique molecular identifiers to individual cDNA molecules. MiXCR, run by TCRdb on the 5' RACE reads, gives a single entry per CDR3 protein. Among some 52,000 distinct CDR3 sequences, approximately 8% were seen once, and the ten largest hold roughly 8.8%. Turning to this clonotype: What it recognizes is unknown.

Broader study findings: The matching step, a VDJdb search, favored anti-spike CD8 responses and missed private and CD4 specificities.

The chain joins TRBV18 to TRBJ2-1; 7 nucleotides agree with TRBD2. Sequenced sample: whole blood. This TCR came from an adult who was a healthcare worker with PCR-confirmed SARS-CoV-2 infection or an uninfected control (not recorded which). Here the CDR3 reads CASSPPRGGGNEQFF. As DNA, the CDR3 is TGTGCCAGCTCACCACCGAGGGGCGGGGGCAATGAGCAGTTCTTC.